A selection of T cell receptor beta chains follows, all from one sample in a study of shared clonotypes between healthy human individuals. Clones were sequenced by immunoSEQ multiplex PCR, and TCRdb holds only the in-frame ones, with some missing. The sample has about 2.3 million clones, roughly 92% seen once. The sample comprised naive CD4+ T cells from PBMCs. Receptor source: a man aged 18 to 35 in good health. Some clones in this sample may be carry-over from other donors' samples. Both conserved end residues are part of each CDR3. The D gene is left open where the match is weak. A row's size may be missing; if present it is once, few, many or a size class.

j_call v_call d_call clone_size cdr3_aa cdr3_nt
TRBJ1-4 TRBV2 - - CASSRGPEGEKLFF TGTGCCAGCTCCAGGGGACCAGAGGGTGAAAAACTGTTTTTT
TRBJ2-5 TRBV7-6 - - CASSSGPQETQYF TGTGCCAGCAGCTCCGGACCACAAGAGACCCAGTACTTC
TRBJ2-3 TRBV5-1 TRBD2 - CASSLGARIAGEADTQYF TGCGCCAGCAGCTTGGGAGCTAGGATAGCGGGAGAGGCAGATACGCAGTATTTT
TRBJ2-3 TRBV5-1 - - CASRGGPGVDTDTQYF TGCGCCAGCAGGGGGGGCCCGGGAGTAGACACAGATACGCAGTATTTT
TRBJ1-5 TRBV19 - - CASSTQPGESNQPQHF TGTGCCAGTAGCACCCAGCCAGGGGAAAGCAATCAGCCCCAGCATTTT
TRBJ2-7 TRBV19 - - CASSIDRSNEQYF TGTGCCAGTAGTATAGATCGAAGTAACGAGCAGTACTTC
TRBJ2-5 TRBV7-9 - - CASSLRLPFGETQYF TGTGCCAGCAGCTTAAGGTTGCCGTTCGGAGAGACCCAGTACTTC
TRBJ2-4 TRBV7-2 TRBD2 - CASSLGLAGSSRAIQYF TGTGCCAGCAGCTTAGGACTAGCGGGATCCTCTAGGGCCATTCAGTACTTC
TRBJ1-1 TRBV28 - once CASSFGTKNTEAFF TGTGCCAGCAGTTTTGGGACAAAGAACACTGAAGCTTTCTTT
TRBJ2-1 TRBV11-2 - - CASSLDRDFYNEQFF TGTGCCAGCAGCTTAGACCGGGACTTCTACAATGAGCAGTTCTTC
TRBJ1-1 TRBV27 TRBD1 - CASSSGGQGFPEAFF TGTGCCAGCTCCTCTGGGGGACAGGGGTTCCCTGAAGCTTTCTTT